Listed here are 10 T cell receptor beta chains from one sample, sequenced in a study of T cells in Graves' hyperthyroidism and ophthalmopathy. The TCR beta CDR3 regions underwent amplification using RNA transcripts as the source. RT-PCR in the first round (using the HTBI primer set) targeted the TCR CDR3. TCRdb itself ran the multiplex PCR reads through MiXCR, one entry per CDR3 protein. The sample carries under 350,000 distinct CDR3 sequences, approximately 22% recorded once. Sequencing input: blood. These receptors were collected from a woman between 50 and 59 years old with Graves' hyperthyroidism.

The V call is TRBV7-2, the J call TRBJ1-5; perhaps TRBD1 as D (6 bases). Germline V gene data show CDR1 as SGHTA and CDR2 as FQGNSA. V was cut by 4 bases and J by 7 bases, with 17 bases left in between. The CDR3 consists of 15 residues. DNA of the CDR3: TGTGCCAGCAGCTCGACAGGATTGGGTTCACAGCCCCAGCATTTT. It specifies CASSSTGLGSQPQHF.

This clonotype was seen many times. This rearrangement joins TRBV6-1 to TRBJ2-1; 8 nucleotides match TRBD2. Trimming took 4 bases from V and 6 from J; bases not matched to a gene: 8. The germline gives CDR1 MNHNS, CDR2 SASEGT. This CDR3 has 15 residues. Here the CDR3 reads CASSAYGGAGNEQFF. CDR3 coding DNA: TGTGCCAGCAGTGCCTACGGGGGGGCCGGCAATGAGCAGTTCTTC.

CDR3 sequence (DNA): TGTGCCATCAGTGAAAGCGGGGACGAGCAGTACTTC. Translating it yields CAISESGDEQYF. The chain has TRBV10-3 and TRBJ2-7; 7 bases map to TRBD2. The germline V gene encodes CDR1 ENHRY and CDR2 SYGVKD. The length of the CDR3 is 12 residues. Trimming at V came to 3 bases and at J to 5 bases, leaving 1 base not matched to a gene.

This clonotype was seen more than once but under ten times. The chain couples TRBV27 to TRBJ1-2; unclear D gene. Per germline, CDR1 MNHEY and CDR2 SMNVEV (reference sequence). V lost 0 bases, J lost 0 bases, and 11 bases lay in between. This CDR3 spans 16 amino acids. CDR3 in amino acids: CASSLSQTLANYGYTF. CDR3 in DNA: TGTGCCAGCAGTTTATCCCAGACACTCGCTAACTATGGCTACACCTTC.

This chain connects TRBV12-3 or TRBV12-4 to TRBJ1-2; TRBD1 aligns across 7 bases. Trimming took 6 bases from V and 6 from J; bases not matched to a gene: 7. There are 13 residues in the CDR3. CDR3 coding DNA: TGTGCCAGCAGGTCGACAGGGCCAAATGGCTACACCTTC. This translates into CASRSTGPNGYTF.

This clonotype was detected many times. The gene calls are TRBV6-6 and TRBJ2-1, with 7 nucleotides matching TRBD2. This CDR3 comprises 16 residues. Per germline, CDR1 MNHNY and CDR2 SVGAGI (reference sequence). V gave up 2 bases and J gave up 7 bases; unmatched junction bases: 11. CDR3: CASSYLGGRIRNEQFF. DNA of the CDR3: TGTGCCAGCAGTTACCTTGGCGGGAGAATCAGGAATGAGCAGTTCTTC.

In its sample, this clonotype was seen many times. V gene TRBV5-1 combines with J gene TRBJ2-7; 12 nucleotides line up with TRBD2. The V gene's germline CDR1 is SGHRS and CDR2 YFSETQ. CDR3 length equals 15 residues. V gave up 4 bases and J gave up 1 base; unmatched junction bases: 3. The CDR3 here is CASSMTSGGSYEQYF. For the CDR3, the DNA is TGCGCCAGCAGCATGACTAGCGGGGGTTCCTACGAGCAGTACTTC.

V is TRBV19 and J is TRBJ2-1; possibly TRBD2 for D (6 bases). The CDR3 has 15 amino acids. Trimming shortened V by 4 bases and J by 8 bases, and 18 bases separated the two germline ends. Germline assignment: CDR1 LNHDA and CDR2 SQIVND (reference sequence). The CDR3 loop is CASSKREGLSDEQFF. In nucleotides, the CDR3 is TGTGCCAGTAGTAAAAGAGAAGGACTAAGCGATGAGCAGTTCTTC.

This chain connects TRBV9 to TRBJ1-2; D unresolved. The germline V gene encodes CDR1 SGDLS and CDR2 YYNGEE. The CDR3 runs 13 residues. Trimming took 10 bases from V and 2 from J, leaving 15 bases between them. For the CDR3, the DNA is TGTGCCTCCCACGTGGGAGTCAACTATGGCTACACCTTC. Amino acids: CASHVGVNYGYTF. The entire variable domain, with the rest obtained from reference TRBV9 and TRBJ1-2, is as follows: DSGVTQTPKHLITATGQRVTLRCSPRSGDLSVYWYQQSLDQGLQFLIQYYNGEERAKGNILERFSAQQFPDLHSELNLSSLELGDSALYFCASHVGVNYGYTFGSGTRLTVV.

This clonotype occurred many times. The rearrangement uses TRBV18 and TRBJ2-5, with 10 bases that match TRBD1. The V and J ends lost 6 bases and 5 bases, in that order; junction bases with no gene match: 6. This CDR3 is 14 amino acids long. CDR1 KGHSH and CDR2 LQKENI come from the germline V gene. CDR3 sequence: CASSETGGAETQYF. The CDR3 DNA sequence: TGTGCCAGCTCGGAGACAGGGGGCGCGGAGACCCAGTACTTC.